This TCR beta chain emerged from a study of blood T cell repertoires in COVID-19. Study overall: Samples representing acute and convalescent COVID-19 were sourced from the United States, Italy and Spain. Sample material is recorded as cDNA or gDNA derived from T cells, B-cell-depleted T cells, or PBMCs.

A few counts support this clone. Patients at the Seattle site were enrolled during active infection and followed longitudinally. In the original analysis: For nucleated cells, counts were estimated from reference gene primer amplification. Here immunoSEQ multiplex PCR was the method, and the copy in TCRdb shows in-frame clones only, minus some. The V and J calls and clone size come from that table; D and trimming were worked out from the DNA. The sample has a few hundred thousand clones, more than 80% seen once. V lost 5 bases and J lost 2, with 21 bases in between. This CDR3 has 17 amino acids. Germline V lookup: CDR1 PRHDT, CDR2 FYEKMQ (reference sequence).

This sequence joins TRBV13 and TRBJ2-5; D is unresolved. The clonotype originates from a woman between 45 and 65 years old with COVID-19, enrolled during active disease. The sequencing input was peripheral blood. For the CDR3, the DNA is TGTGCCAGCAGCCCCCCCCAGAAGTGGTCAGGACAAGAGACCCAGTACTTC. Amino acids: CASSPPQKWSGQETQYF.